This T cell receptor (beta chain) was sequenced in a study of cytomegalovirus exposure and HLA in healthy donors. Study-wide points: Researchers reported that a few CMV-associated chains were confirmed in vitro as CMV antigen-specific.

The CDR3 spans 16 residues. The germline CDR1 and CDR2 sequences are SSHAT and FNYEAQ (reference sequence). V was pared by 5 bases and J by 3 bases, with 8 bases of the junction left unmatched. PCR was performed using 60 Vbeta and 13 Jbeta primers. Here immunoSEQ multiplex PCR was the method, and the copy in TCRdb shows in-frame clones only, minus some. The data hold roughly 160,000 clones, with more than 80% observed a single time. As to this clone: The antigen is not known.

The chain carries TRBV7-7 and TRBJ2-2, with TRBD1 identical over 8 bases. The sample taken for sequencing was PBMCs. The clonotype comes from a woman aged 45 to 65 in good health and CMV-seronegative. CDR3 amino acids: CASSKWDRSDTGELFF. As DNA, the CDR3 is TGTGCCAGCAGCAAATGGGACAGGTCGGACACCGGGGAGCTGTTTTTT.